This T cell receptor beta chain emerged from a study of CD8 T cells in ankylosing spondylitis. This clonotype has ten or more counts. Its antigen is unknown. Overall study results and limits: Disease-linked clones displayed a CD8+ phenotype and appeared relatively rarely in peripheral blood. Made up of roughly 8 highly homologous variants, a TCR beta motif appeared characteristic of ankylosing spondylitis blood.

Preparation of TCR beta libraries was done by quantitative 5'-RACE with molecular barcodes. TCRdb reanalysed the 5' RACE reads using MiXCR and keeps one entry per CDR3 protein. The sample comprises around 130,000 distinct CDR3 sequences, about 6.5% of which are singletons, and approximately 12% rests with the top ten. Germline CDR1 reads LGHDT; CDR2 reads YNNKEL (reference sequence). The CDR3 extends over 16 amino acids. After removal of 2 bases from V and 8 bases from J, the junction contained 15 bases not matched to a gene. This chain links TRBV3-1 with TRBJ2-7; 7 bases are shared with TRBD1. Sample: blood, either unsorted or a sorted T cell fraction (not recorded which). The receptor comes from a male donor with ankylosing spondylitis or in good health (not recorded which). The CDR3: CASSQSATGALGQQYF. The CDR3 DNA sequence: TGTGCCAGCAGCCAATCAGCCACAGGGGCGTTAGGTCAGCAGTACTTC.